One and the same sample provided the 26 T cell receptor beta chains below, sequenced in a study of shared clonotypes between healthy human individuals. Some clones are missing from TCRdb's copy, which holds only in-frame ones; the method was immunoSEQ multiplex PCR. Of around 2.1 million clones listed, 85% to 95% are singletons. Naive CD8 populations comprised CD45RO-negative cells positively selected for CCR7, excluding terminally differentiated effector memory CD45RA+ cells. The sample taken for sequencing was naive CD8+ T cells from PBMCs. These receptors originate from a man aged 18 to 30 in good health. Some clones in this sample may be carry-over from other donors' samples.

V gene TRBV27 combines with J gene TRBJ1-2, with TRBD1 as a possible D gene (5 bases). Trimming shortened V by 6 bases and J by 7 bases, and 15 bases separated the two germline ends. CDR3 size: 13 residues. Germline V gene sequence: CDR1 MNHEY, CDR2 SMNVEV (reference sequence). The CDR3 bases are TGTGCCAGCAGCCCTGACATTGGGGGTGGCTACACCTTC. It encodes CASSPDIGGGYTF.

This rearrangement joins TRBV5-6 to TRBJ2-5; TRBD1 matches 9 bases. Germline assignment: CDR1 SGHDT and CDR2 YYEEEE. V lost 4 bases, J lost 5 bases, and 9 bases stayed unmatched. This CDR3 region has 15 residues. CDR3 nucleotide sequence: TGTGCCAGCAGCGCCACAGGGGGCGCAGGGGAGACCCAGTACTTC. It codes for CASSATGGAGETQYF. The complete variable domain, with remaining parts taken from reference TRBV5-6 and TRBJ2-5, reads DAGVTQSPTHLIKTRGQQVTLRCSPKSGHDTVSWYQQALGQGPQFIFQYYEEEERQRGNFPDRFSGHQFPNYSSELNVNALLLGDSALYLCASSATGGAGETQYFGPGTRLLVL.

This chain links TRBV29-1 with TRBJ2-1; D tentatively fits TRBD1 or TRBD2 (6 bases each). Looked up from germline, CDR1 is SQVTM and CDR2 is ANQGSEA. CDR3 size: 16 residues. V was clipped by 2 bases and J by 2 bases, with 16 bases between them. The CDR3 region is CSVESLGGATYNEQFF. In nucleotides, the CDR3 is TGCAGCGTTGAATCACTGGGGGGCGCAACCTACAATGAGCAGTTCTTC.

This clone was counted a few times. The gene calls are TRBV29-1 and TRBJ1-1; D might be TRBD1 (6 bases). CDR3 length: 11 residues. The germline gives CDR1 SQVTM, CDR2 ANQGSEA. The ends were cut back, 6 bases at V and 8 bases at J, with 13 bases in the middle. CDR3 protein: CSVASGTEAFF. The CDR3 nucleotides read TGCAGCGTAGCCTCCGGGACAGAAGCTTTCTTT. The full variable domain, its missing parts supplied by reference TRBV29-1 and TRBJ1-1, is SAVISQKPSRDICQRGTSLTIQCQVDSQVTMMFWYRQQPGQSLTLIATANQGSEATYESGFVIDKFPISRPNLTFSTLTVSNMSPEDSSIYLCSVASGTEAFFGQGTRLTVV.

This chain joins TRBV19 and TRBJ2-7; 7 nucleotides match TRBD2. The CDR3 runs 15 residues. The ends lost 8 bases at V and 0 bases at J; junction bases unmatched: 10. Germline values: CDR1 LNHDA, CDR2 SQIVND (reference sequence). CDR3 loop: CASAPGLLLSYEQYF. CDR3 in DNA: TGTGCCAGTGCCCCGGGACTACTCCTCTCCTACGAGCAGTACTTC.

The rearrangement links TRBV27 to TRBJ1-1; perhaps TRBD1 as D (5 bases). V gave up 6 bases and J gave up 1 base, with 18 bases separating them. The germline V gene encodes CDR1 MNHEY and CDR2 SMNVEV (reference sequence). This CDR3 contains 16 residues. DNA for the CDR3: TGTGCCAGCAGCCCGATCAGGGTTGAGGGGAACACTGAAGCTTTCTTT. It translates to CASSPIRVEGNTEAFF.

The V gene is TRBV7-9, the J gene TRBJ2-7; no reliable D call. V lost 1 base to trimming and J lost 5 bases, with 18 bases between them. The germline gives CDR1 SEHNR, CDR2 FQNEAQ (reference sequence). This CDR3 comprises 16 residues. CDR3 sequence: CASSLVVPGKDHEQYF. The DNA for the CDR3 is TGTGCCAGCAGCTTAGTTGTACCAGGCAAAGACCACGAGCAGTACTTC.

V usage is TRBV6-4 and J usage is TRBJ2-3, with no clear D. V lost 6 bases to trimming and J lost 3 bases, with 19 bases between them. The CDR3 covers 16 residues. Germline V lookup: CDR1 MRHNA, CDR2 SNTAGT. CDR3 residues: CASRTARTRWTDTQYF. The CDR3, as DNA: TGTGCCAGCAGGACGGCCCGGACCCGGTGGACAGATACGCAGTATTTT.

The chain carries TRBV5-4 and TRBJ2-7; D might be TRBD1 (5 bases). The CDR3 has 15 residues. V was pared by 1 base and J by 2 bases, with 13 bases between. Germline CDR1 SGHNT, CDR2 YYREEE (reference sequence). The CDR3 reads CASSLKGERPYEQYF. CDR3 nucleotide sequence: TGTGCCAGCAGCTTGAAAGGGGAAAGGCCCTACGAGCAGTACTTC.

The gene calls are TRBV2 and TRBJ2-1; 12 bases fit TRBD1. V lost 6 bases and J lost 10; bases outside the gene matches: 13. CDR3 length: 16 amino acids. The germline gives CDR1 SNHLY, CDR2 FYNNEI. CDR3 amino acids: CASRPRPGQGANEQFF. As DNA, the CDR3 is TGTGCCAGCAGGCCTCGCCCGGGACAGGGGGCTAACGAGCAGTTCTTC.

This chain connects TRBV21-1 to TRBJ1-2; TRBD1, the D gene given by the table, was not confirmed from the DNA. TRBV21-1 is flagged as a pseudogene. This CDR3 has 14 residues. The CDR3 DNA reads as TGTGCCAGCAGCAAGCTGGGGGCTGGCTATGGCTACACCTTC. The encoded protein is CASSKLGAGYGYTF.

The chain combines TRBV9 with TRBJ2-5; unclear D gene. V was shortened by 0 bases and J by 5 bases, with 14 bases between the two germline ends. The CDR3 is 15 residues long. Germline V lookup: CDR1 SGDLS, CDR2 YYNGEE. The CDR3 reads CASSVDPSDFETQYF. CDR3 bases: TGTGCCAGCAGCGTAGACCCGTCGGATTTTGAGACCCAGTACTTC.

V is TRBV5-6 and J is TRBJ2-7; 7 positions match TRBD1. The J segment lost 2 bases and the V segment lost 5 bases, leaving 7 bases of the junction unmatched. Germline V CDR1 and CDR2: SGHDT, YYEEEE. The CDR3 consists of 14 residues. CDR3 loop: CASRPSGTAYEQYF. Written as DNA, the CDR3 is TGTGCCAGCAGGCCGTCGGGGACAGCCTACGAGCAGTACTTC.

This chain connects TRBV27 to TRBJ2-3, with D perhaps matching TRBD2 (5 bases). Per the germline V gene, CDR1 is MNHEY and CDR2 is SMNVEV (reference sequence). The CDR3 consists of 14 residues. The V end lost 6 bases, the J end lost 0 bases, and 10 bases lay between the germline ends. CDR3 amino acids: CASRSRGSTDTQYF. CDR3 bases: TGTGCCAGCAGGTCACGGGGTAGCACAGATACGCAGTATTTT.

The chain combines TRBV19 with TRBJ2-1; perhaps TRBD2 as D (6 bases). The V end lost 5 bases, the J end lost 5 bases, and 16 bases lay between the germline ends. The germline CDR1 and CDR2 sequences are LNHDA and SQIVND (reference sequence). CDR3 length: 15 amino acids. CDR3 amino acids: CASSAFWGVNNEQFF. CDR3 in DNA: TGTGCCAGTAGTGCCTTTTGGGGGGTAAACAATGAGCAGTTCTTC.

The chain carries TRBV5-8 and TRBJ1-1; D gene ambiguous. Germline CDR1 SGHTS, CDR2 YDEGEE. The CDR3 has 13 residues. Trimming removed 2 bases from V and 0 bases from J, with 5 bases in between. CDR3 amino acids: CASSFRLNTEAFF. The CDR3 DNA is TGTGCCAGCAGCTTCCGGTTGAACACTGAAGCTTTCTTT.

CDR3 nucleotide sequence: TGTGCCAGCAGTTGGGAGGCAGGGGGCGGCGAGCAGTACTTC. Its protein is CASSWEAGGGEQYF. The J gene is TRBJ2-7, the V gene TRBV27; 8 bases are a match to TRBD1. Germline CDR1 MNHEY, CDR2 SMNVEV (reference sequence). There are 14 residues in the CDR3. V dropped 4 bases and J dropped 6; count of bases not matched to a gene: 8.

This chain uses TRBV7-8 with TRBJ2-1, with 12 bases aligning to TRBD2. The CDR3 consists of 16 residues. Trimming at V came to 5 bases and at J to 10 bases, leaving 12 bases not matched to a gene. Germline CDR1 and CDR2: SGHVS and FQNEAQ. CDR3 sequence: CASSPRTSGTGREQFF. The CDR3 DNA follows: TGTGCCAGCAGCCCTAGGACTAGCGGGACCGGGAGGGAGCAGTTCTTC.

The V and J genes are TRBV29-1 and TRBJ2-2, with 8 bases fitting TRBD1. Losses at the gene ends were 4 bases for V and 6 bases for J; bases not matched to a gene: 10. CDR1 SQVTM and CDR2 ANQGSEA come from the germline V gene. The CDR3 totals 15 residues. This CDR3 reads CSVGLQGVWPGELFF. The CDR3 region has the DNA TGCAGCGTTGGATTACAGGGGGTCTGGCCCGGGGAGCTGTTTTTT.

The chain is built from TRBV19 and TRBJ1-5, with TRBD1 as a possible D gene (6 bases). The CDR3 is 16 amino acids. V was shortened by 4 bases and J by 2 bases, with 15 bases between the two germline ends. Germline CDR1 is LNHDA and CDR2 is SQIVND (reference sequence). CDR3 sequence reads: CASSTLGQGGNQPQHF. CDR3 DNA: TGTGCCAGTAGTACATTGGGACAAGGGGGCAATCAGCCCCAGCATTTT. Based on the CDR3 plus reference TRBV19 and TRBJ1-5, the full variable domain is DGGITQSPKYLFRKEGQNVTLSCEQNLNHDAMYWYRQDPGQGLRLIYYSQIVNDFQKGDIAEGYSVSREKKESFPLTVTSAQKNPTAFYLCASSTLGQGGNQPQHFGDGTRLSIL.

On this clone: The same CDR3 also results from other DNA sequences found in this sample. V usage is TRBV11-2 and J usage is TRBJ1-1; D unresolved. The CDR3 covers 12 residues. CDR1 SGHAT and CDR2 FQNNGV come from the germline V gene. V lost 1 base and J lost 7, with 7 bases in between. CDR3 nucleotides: TGTGCCAGCAGCTTAGGGGCATTTGAAGCTTTCTTT. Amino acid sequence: CASSLGAFEAFF.

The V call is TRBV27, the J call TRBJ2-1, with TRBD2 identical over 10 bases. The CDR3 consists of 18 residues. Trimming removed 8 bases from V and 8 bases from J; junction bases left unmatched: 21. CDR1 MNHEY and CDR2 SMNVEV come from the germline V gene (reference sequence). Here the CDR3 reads CASGGVNRAGGRPYEQFF. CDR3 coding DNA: TGTGCCAGCGGAGGGGTCAACCGAGCGGGAGGGCGGCCATATGAGCAGTTCTTC.

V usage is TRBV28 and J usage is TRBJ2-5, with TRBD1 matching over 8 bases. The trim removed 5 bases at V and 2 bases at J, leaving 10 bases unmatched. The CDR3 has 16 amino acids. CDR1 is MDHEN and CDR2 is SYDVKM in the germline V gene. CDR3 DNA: TGTGCCAGCAGTCATATCGACAGGGGTGGTCAAGAGACCCAGTACTTC. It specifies CASSHIDRGGQETQYF.

CDR3 DNA: TGTGCCAGCAGCCCCGGACTCTCCCCTCAAGAGACCCAGTACTTC. This encodes CASSPGLSPQETQYF. The rearrangement uses TRBV5-6 and TRBJ2-5, with a weak D call TRBD2 (5 bases). The CDR3 sequence is 15 residues long. Trimming removed 4 bases from V and 2 bases from J, with 15 bases in between. Germline-derived CDR1 and CDR2 are SGHDT and YYEEEE. The variable domain in full, with the rest retrieved from reference TRBV5-6 and TRBJ2-5, is DAGVTQSPTHLIKTRGQQVTLRCSPKSGHDTVSWYQQALGQGPQFIFQYYEEEERQRGNFPDRFSGHQFPNYSSELNVNALLLGDSALYLCASSPGLSPQETQYFGPGTRLLVL.

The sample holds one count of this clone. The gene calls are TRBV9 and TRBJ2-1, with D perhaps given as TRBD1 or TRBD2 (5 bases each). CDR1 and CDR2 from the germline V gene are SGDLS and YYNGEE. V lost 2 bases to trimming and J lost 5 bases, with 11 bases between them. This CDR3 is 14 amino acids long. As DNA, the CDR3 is TGTGCCAGCAGCGTCGGGACGCAGGACAATGAGCAGTTCTTC. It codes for CASSVGTQDNEQFF.

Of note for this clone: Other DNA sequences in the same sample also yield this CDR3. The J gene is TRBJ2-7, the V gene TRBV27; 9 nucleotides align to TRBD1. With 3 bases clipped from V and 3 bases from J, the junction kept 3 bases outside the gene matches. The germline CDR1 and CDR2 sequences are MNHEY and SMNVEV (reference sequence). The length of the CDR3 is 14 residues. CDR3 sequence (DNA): TGTGCCAGCAGTTTGATGGGACAGGGCTACGAGCAGTACTTC. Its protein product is CASSLMGQGYEQYF.